This T cell receptor beta chain was identified in a study of cytotoxic CD8 clonotypes in ibrutinib-treated CLL (dated by TCRdb to the early 2020s). Turning to the overall study: The cohort included about 15 treatment-naive and ten to twelve relapsed/refractory patients; 17 to 18 were IGHV unmutated. Partial responses were observed in some 24 patients and complete responses in 2; after a median follow-up of about 69 months, remission was maintained in around 14 patients and progression was observed in roughly twelve. Every sample from remission and from progressive disease was obtained while the patients were still on ibrutinib. Response samples were taken after a median of 12 months on treatment, ranging from 6 to 36 months. An average of roughly 250,000 productive templates and around 100,000 productive rearrangements was obtained per sample. Cryopreserved peripheral blood mononuclear cells were obtained prior to treatment, at the time of response, and at either disease progression or sustained remission. Longitudinal samples were obtainable from about 30% of the roughly 86 participants in the trial.

General study outcomes and caveats: Clonality rose at ibrutinib response, remained stable during sustained remission, and dropped back toward baseline at progression. Lymph node repertoires were not examined, and the timing of sampling was not matched between patients in sustained remission and those whose disease progressed. At baseline, clonality was higher than in age-matched healthy donors and showed a strong correlation with circulating CD8+ T-cell counts. Public clonotypes were found to be uncommon and were observed to contract or remain stable during treatment; the increase in clonality was shown to reflect expansion of private clonotypes at ibrutinib response.

What the time point label conveys for this sample: around 25 months on ibrutinib. For TCR beta library preparation, 1.5 to 2.5 micrograms of genomic DNA were extracted from the cryopreserved PBMCs. Longitudinal blood samples from CLL patients receiving ibrutinib monotherapy were subjected to high-throughput TCR beta sequencing. The patients took part in an open-label, single-center phase 2 trial of ibrutinib monotherapy. The germline V gene gives CDR1 as SGDLS and CDR2 as YYNGEE. Measured from the cysteine to the phenylalanine, the CDR3 is 14 residues long. Only the CDR3 region is kept as DNA, spanning 42 bases read in frame from base 1. V drops 1 base and J drops 11 bases, leaving 17 bases in between. A few counts support this clone. Its antigen remains unidentified. One base away there is no much larger clone; base qualities are not given. A MiSeq instrument was used for deep resolution sequencing, which targeted depths ranging from 1 in 1 million up to 1 in 200,000 T cells, with coverage averaging 10x for each clonotype. The immunoSEQ hsTCRB Kit was used to generate TCR beta libraries. As for the authors' bioinformatics: ImmunoSEQ Data Assistant and ImmunoSEQ Analyzer were used for data analysis, and V, D and J genes were assigned according to IMGT definitions. Clonality, which ranges from 0 to 1, was calculated by subtracting the normalized Shannon entropy of productive rearrangement frequencies from one. Only overrepresented clonotypes making up at least 0.05% of the repertoire of each patient were included in the public clonotype analysis. Repertoires from some 14 age-matched healthy donors in immuneACCESS were used as clonality controls. In its TCRdb copy, this immuneACCESS table keeps in-frame sequences only and misses some clones. Where compared with another copy, unresolved V genes explain less than half of these, and the others have no known cause. The V and J calls and clone size are taken from that table; D and trimming were inferred from the DNA. This sample gives around 52,000 clones in total; 56% of them show up just once. The top ten clones comprise just over 20% of the sample.

The receptor was isolated from a human donor with chronic lymphocytic leukemia. The specimen comprised PBMCs, sampled after 24 months of ibrutinib treatment. The chain uses TRBV9 and TRBJ2-3; no confident D gene assignment can be made. The CDR3 protein sequence reads: CASSVSLIEFGQYF. The DNA sequence is TGTGCCAGCAGCGTAAGTCTTATCGAGTTTGGGCAGTATTTT.